This TCR beta chain was retrieved from a study of cytomegalovirus exposure and HLA in healthy donors. In the study overall: About 79% of a few hundred genotyped donors fell in the Caucasian-associated ancestry cluster.

The PCR made use of 60 Vbeta and 13 Jbeta primers. This table comes from immunoSEQ multiplex PCR, and its TCRdb copy is limited to in-frame clones, with some not included. The sample includes 200,000 to 250,000 clones, 82% of them seen just once. The sequenced material came from PBMCs. The origin of this receptor is a woman in her 40s in good health and CMV-seropositive.

The CDR3 region is CASSQTTSGATDTQYF. The CDR3 DNA is TGCGCCAGCAGCCAAACGACTAGCGGGGCCACAGATACGCAGTATTTT. The chain combines TRBV4-3 with TRBJ2-3; 11 positions match TRBD2. Germline CDR1 is LGHNA and CDR2 is YSLEER. The CDR3 totals 16 residues. The V and J ends lost 2 bases and 2 bases, in that order; junction bases with no gene match: 3.